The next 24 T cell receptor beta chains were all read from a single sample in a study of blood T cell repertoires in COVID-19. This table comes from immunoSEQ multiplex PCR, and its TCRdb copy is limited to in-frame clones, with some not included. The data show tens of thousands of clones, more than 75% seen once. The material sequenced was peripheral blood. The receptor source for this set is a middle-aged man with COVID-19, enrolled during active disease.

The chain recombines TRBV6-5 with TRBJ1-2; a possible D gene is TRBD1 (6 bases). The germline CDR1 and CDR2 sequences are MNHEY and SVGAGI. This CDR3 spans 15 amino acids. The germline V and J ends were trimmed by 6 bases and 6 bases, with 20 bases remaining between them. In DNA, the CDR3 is TGTGCCAGCAGGGCTTGGGAGGGGGTAAGTGATGGCTACACCTTC. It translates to CASRAWEGVSDGYTF.

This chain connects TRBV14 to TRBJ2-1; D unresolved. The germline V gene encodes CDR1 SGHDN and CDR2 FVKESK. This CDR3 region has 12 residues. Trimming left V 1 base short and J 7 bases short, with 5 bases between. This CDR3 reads CASSQVVNEQFF. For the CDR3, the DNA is TGTGCCAGCAGCCAAGTTGTAAATGAGCAGTTCTTC.

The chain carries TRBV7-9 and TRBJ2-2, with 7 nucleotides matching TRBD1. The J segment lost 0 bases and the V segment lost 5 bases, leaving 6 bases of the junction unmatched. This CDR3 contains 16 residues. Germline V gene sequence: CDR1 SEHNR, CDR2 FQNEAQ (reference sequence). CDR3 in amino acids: CASSPGQSANTGELFF. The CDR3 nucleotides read TGTGCCAGCAGCCCGGGACAGTCTGCGAACACCGGGGAGCTGTTTTTT.

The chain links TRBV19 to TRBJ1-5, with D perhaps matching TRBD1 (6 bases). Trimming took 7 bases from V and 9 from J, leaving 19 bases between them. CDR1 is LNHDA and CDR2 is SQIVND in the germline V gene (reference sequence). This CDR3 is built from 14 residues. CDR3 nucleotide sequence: TGTGCCAGTAAAATCCAACAGGGCGAAGGGCCCCAGCATTTT. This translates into CASKIQQGEGPQHF.

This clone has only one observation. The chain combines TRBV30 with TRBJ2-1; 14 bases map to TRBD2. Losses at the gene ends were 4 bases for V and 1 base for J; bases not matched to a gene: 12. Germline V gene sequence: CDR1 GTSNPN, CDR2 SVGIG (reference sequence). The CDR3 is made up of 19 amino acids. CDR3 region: CAWIKGLAGVRGSYNEQFF. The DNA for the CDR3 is TGTGCCTGGATAAAGGGACTAGCGGGGGTCCGGGGGTCCTACAATGAGCAGTTCTTC.

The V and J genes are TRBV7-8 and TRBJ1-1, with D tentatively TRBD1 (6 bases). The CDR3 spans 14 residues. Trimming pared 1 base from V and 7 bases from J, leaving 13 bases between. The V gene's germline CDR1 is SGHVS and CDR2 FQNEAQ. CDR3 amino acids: CASSLEAGAGEAFF. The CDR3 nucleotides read TGTGCCAGCAGCTTAGAAGCAGGGGCAGGTGAAGCTTTCTTT.

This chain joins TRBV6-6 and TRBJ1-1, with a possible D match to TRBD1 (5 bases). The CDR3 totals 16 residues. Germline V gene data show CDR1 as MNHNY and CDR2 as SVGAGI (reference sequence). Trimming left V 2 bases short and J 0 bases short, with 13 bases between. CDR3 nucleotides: TGTGCCAGCAGTTACGGACATCTTCGTCTGAACACTGAAGCTTTCTTT. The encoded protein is CASSYGHLRLNTEAFF.

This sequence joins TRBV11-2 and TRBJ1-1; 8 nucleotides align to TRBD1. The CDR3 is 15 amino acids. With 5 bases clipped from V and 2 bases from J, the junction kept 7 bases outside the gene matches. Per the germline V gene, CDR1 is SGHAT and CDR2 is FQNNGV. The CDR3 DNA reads TGTGCCAGCAGCCGTCCCGGGACAGGTAACACTGAAGCTTTCTTT. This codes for CASSRPGTGNTEAFF.

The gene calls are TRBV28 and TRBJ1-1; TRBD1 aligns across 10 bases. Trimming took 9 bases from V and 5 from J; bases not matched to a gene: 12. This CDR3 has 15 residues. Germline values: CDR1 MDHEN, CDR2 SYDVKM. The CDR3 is CASSGTGVSGTEAFF. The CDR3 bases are TGTGCCAGTTCCGGGACAGGGGTTTCGGGGACTGAAGCTTTCTTT.

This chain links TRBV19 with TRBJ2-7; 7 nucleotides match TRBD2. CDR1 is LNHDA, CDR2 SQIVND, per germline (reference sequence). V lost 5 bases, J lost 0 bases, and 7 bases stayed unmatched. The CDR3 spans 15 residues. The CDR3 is CASSPIAGLSYEQYF. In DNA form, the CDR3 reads TGTGCCAGTAGTCCAATAGCGGGCCTCTCCTACGAGCAGTACTTC.

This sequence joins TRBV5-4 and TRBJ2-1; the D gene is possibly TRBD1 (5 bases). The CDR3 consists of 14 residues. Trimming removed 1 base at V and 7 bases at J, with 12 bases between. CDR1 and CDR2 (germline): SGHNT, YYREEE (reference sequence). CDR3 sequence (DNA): TGTGCCAGCAGCTTGACTCTTCAGGGAAATGAGCAGTTCTTC. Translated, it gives CASSLTLQGNEQFF.

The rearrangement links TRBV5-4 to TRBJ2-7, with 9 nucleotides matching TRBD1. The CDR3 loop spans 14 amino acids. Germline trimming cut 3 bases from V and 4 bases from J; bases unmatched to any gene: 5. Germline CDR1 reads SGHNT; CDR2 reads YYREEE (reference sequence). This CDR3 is CASSSGQGIYEQYF. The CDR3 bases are TGTGCCAGCAGCTCGGGACAGGGTATTTACGAGCAGTACTTC.

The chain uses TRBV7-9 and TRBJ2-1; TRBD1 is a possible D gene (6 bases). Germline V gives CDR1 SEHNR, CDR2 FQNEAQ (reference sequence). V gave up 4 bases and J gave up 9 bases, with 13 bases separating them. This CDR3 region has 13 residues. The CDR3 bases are TGTGCCAGCAGCTCTCATGGGGGCGGTGAGCAGTTCTTC. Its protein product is CASSSHGGGEQFF.

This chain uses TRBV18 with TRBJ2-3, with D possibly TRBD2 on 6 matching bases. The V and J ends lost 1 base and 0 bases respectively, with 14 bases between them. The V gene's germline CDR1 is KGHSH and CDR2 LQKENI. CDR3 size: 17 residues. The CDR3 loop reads CASSPRAGGGSTDTQYF. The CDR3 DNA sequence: TGTGCCAGCTCACCACGGGCCGGTGGAGGGAGCACAGATACGCAGTATTTT. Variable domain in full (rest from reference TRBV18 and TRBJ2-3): NAGVMQNPRHLVRRRGQEARLRCSPMKGHSHVYWYRQLPEEGLKFMVYLQKENIIDESGMPKERFSAEFPKEGPSILRIQQVVRGDSAAYFCASSPRAGGGSTDTQYFGPGTRLTVL.

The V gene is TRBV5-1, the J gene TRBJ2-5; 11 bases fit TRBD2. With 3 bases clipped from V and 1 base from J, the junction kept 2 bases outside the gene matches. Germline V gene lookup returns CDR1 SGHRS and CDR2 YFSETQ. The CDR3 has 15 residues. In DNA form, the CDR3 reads TGCGCCAGCAGCTCTAGCGGGGGGATCCAAGAGACCCAGTACTTC. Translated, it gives CASSSSGGIQETQYF.

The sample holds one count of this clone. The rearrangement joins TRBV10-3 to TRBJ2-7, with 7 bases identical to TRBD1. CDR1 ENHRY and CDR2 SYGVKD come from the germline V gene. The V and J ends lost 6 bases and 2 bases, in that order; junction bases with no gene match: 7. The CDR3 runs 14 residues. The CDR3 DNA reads TGTGCCATCAGAGACCCCACAGGGGCCTACGAGCAGTACTTC. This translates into CAIRDPTGAYEQYF.

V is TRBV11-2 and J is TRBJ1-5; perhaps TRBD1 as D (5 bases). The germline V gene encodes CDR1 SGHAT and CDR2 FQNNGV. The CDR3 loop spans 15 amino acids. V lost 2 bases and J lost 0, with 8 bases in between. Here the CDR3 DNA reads TGTGCCAGCAGCTTACAGGGTTATAGCAATCAGCCCCAGCATTTT. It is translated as CASSLQGYSNQPQHF.

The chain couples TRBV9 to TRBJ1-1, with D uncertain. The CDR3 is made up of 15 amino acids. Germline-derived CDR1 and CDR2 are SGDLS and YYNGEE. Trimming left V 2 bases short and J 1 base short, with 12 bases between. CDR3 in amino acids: CASSVGGRENTEAFF. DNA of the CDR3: TGTGCCAGCAGCGTGGGCGGGAGAGAGAACACTGAAGCTTTCTTT.

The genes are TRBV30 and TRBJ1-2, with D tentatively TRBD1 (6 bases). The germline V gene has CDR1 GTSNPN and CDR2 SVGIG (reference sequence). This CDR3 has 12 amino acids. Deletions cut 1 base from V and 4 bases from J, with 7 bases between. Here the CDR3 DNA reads TGTGCCTGGAGTGCAGGGGCCTATGGCTACACCTTC. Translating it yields CAWSAGAYGYTF.

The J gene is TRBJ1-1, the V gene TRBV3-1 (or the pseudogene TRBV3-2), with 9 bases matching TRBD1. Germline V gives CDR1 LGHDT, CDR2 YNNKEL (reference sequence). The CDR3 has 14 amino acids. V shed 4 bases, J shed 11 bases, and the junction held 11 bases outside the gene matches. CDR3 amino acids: CASSRSQGAFGAFF. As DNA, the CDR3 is TGTGCCAGCAGCCGTTCACAGGGGGCCTTTGGGGCTTTCTTT.

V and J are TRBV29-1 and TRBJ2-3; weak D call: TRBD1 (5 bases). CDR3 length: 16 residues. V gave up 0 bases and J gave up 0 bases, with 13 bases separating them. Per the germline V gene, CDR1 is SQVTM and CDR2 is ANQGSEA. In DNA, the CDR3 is TGCAGCGTTGAAGATTGGGGCAGCCCTAGCACAGATACGCAGTATTTT. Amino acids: CSVEDWGSPSTDTQYF.

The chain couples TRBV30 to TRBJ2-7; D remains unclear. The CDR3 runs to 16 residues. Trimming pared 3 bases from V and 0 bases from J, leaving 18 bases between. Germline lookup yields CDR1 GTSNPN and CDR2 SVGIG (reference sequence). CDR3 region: CAWSRPRRPSSYEQYF. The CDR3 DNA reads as TGTGCCTGGAGCCGACCGCGCAGGCCGAGCTCCTACGAGCAGTACTTC.

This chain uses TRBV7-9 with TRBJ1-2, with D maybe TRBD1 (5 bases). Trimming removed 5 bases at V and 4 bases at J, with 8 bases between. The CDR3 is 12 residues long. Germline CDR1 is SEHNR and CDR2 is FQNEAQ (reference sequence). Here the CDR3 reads CASSPDSYGYTF. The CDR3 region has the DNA TGTGCCAGCAGCCCTGACAGCTATGGCTACACCTTC.

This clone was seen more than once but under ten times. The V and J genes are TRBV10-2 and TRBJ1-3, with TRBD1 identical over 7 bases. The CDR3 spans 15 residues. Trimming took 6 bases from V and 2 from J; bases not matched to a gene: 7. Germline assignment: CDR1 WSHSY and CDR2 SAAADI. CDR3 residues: CASSSQGSTGNTIYF. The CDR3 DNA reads TGCGCCAGCAGCTCACAGGGGAGTACTGGAAACACCATATATTTT.